This record covers a single T cell receptor (beta chain). CDR1 and CDR2 (germline): MGHRA, YSYEKL. The length of the CDR3 is 18 residues. V gave up 1 base and J gave up 4 bases; unmatched junction bases: 7. This sample stems from a study of shared clonotypes between healthy human individuals. Data came from immunoSEQ multiplex PCR; TCRdb stores just in-frame clones and leaves some out. The sample shows under 600,000 clones, roughly 98% of them seen only once. CD45RO-negative, CCR7-selected cells formed the naive CD8 fraction, which excluded terminally differentiated effector memory CD45RA+ cells. The V and J genes are TRBV4-1 and TRBJ2-1; 13 bases align to TRBD2. This receptor was obtained from a man between 25 and 39 years old in good health. The source material was naive CD8+ T cells sorted from blood. CDR3 sequence (DNA): TGCGCCAGCAGCCAAGTTCCCGGGACTAGCGGGGTTTACAATGAGCAGTTCTTC. It translates to CASSQVPGTSGVYNEQFF.